A selection of T cell receptor beta chains follows, all from one sample in a study of T cell changes during pregnancy in multiple sclerosis. Measured with immunoSEQ multiplex PCR; TCRdb has only the in-frame clones, and not every one. The data show almost 55,000 clones, with over 85% seen just once and approximately 2.8% held by the top ten. Source: CD8+ T cells from peripheral blood mononuclear cells, taken before pregnancy. These receptors were obtained from a female donor with multiple sclerosis, enrolled in a pregnancy study. The CDR3 runs from the conserved cysteine through the conserved F or W. The D gene is left open where the match is weak. The listing skips clone size in some rows; elsewhere it reads once, few, many or a size class.

v_call	j_call	clone_size	d_call	cdr3_aa	cdr3_nt
TRBV27	TRBJ1-5	-	-	CASSPIAAGPNQPQHF	TGTGCCAGCAGTCCTATCGCCGCGGGGCCCAATCAGCCCCAGCATTTT
TRBV11-2	TRBJ2-3	-	TRBD1	CASSKWTGATGTDTQYF	TGTGCCAGCAGCAAATGGACAGGCGCTACCGGCACAGATACGCAGTATTTT
TRBV6-1	TRBJ2-2	-	TRBD2	CASSHSGGNTGELFF	TGTGCCAGCAGTCATAGCGGGGGTAACACCGGGGAGCTGTTTTTT
TRBV7-3	TRBJ2-7	-	-	CASSCILGGAGTYEQYF	TGTGCCAGCAGCTGTATATTGGGCGGGGCAGGGACCTACGAGCAGTACTTC
TRBV13	TRBJ2-4	-	TRBD1	CASRLNRGAKNIQYF	TGTGCCAGCAGGTTAAACAGGGGAGCCAAAAACATTCAGTACTTC
TRBV7-9	TRBJ2-7	-	TRBD2	CASSISGGPEYEQYF	TGTGCCAGCAGCATTAGCGGGGGGCCAGAGTACGAGCAGTACTTC
TRBV13	TRBJ2-3	-	TRBD2	CASSNSGGTTSTDTQYF	TGTGCCAGCAGCAATAGCGGGGGGACCACTAGCACAGATACGCAGTATTTT
TRBV7-9	TRBJ2-7	-	TRBD1	CASTGTQGAGGAPTYEQYF	TGTGCCAGCACCGGTACGCAAGGGGCAGGGGGCGCCCCGACCTACGAGCAGTACTTC
TRBV27	TRBJ1-6	-	TRBD1	CATGTANSPLHF	TGTGCCACTGGGACAGCAAATTCACCCCTCCACTTT
TRBV4-3	TRBJ1-5	-	TRBD1	CASSQGARGTGENQPQHF	TGCGCCAGCAGCCAAGGAGCCCGCGGGACAGGGGAGAATCAGCCCCAGCATTTT
TRBV25-1	TRBJ1-1	-	TRBD1	CASRPGTGGFTEAFF	TGTGCCAGCAGACCCGGGACAGGGGGCTTCACTGAAGCTTTCTTT
TRBV9	TRBJ1-1	-	-	CASNPGGRTEAFF	TGTGCCAGCAACCCAGGAGGTCGAACTGAAGCTTTCTTT
TRBV9	TRBJ2-1	-	TRBD2	CASSVDFGGEFWEQFF	TGTGCCAGCAGCGTAGACTTCGGGGGGGAATTTTGGGAGCAGTTCTTC
TRBV4-1	TRBJ1-2	once	-	CASSQGASNYGYTF	TGCGCCAGCAGCCAAGGGGCGAGCAACTATGGCTACACCTTC
TRBV29-1	TRBJ1-1	-	-	CSVGTIVEAFF	TGCAGCGTTGGGACAATTGTTGAAGCTTTCTTT
TRBV5-6	TRBJ2-2	-	-	CASSLPRVRTGELFF	TGTGCCAGCAGCCTACCCAGGGTTAGAACCGGGGAGCTGTTTTTT
TRBV9	TRBJ1-2	once	-	CASSVSTASYGYTF	TGTGCCAGCAGCGTCTCGACAGCCTCCTATGGCTACACCTTC
TRBV6-6	TRBJ2-1	-	TRBD1	CASSYVGQGINEQFF	TGTGCCAGCAGTTACGTTGGACAGGGGATCAATGAGCAGTTCTTC
TRBV5-6	TRBJ1-6	-	-	CASSRTRGSSYNSPLHF	TGTGCCAGCAGCCGGACGCGGGGGAGCTCCTATAATTCACCCCTCCACTTT
TRBV19	TRBJ1-1	-	-	CASSQYPTEAFF	TGTGCCAGTAGTCAGTACCCCACTGAAGCTTTCTTT
TRBV9	TRBJ2-2	-	TRBD1	CASSVQGADTGELFF	TGTGCCAGCAGCGTCCAGGGGGCGGACACCGGGGAGCTGTTTTTT
TRBV6-1	TRBJ2-2	-	-	CASSEFGGSTGELFF	TGTGCCAGCAGTGAATTCGGGGGATCCACCGGGGAGCTGTTTTTT
TRBV5-8	TRBJ1-5	-	-	CASSLASTEPQHF	TGTGCCAGCAGCTTGGCGTCCACTGAGCCCCAGCATTTT
TRBV9	TRBJ1-2	-	-	CASSLTGSGYTF	TGTGCCAGCAGCCTGACAGGTTCTGGCTACACCTTC
TRBV11-2	TRBJ2-7	-	TRBD2	CASSLVSSGATYEQYF	TGTGCCAGCAGCTTAGTGTCTAGCGGGGCCACCTACGAGCAGTACTTC
TRBV27	TRBJ1-2	-	TRBD1	CASSLSGTGGGYGYTF	TGTGCCAGCAGTTTATCTGGGACAGGGGGCGGCTATGGCTACACCTTC
TRBV30	TRBJ1-1	few	-	CAWRQVPNTEAFF	TGTGCCTGGAGGCAGGTCCCGAACACTGAAGCTTTCTTT
TRBV27	TRBJ1-2	once	TRBD1	CASSWTGGYYGYTF	TGTGCCAGCAGTTGGACAGGGGGATACTATGGCTACACCTTC
TRBV27	TRBJ2-2	once	TRBD1	CASRPPGQGYTGELFF	TGTGCCAGCAGACCTCCGGGACAGGGGTACACCGGGGAGCTGTTTTTT